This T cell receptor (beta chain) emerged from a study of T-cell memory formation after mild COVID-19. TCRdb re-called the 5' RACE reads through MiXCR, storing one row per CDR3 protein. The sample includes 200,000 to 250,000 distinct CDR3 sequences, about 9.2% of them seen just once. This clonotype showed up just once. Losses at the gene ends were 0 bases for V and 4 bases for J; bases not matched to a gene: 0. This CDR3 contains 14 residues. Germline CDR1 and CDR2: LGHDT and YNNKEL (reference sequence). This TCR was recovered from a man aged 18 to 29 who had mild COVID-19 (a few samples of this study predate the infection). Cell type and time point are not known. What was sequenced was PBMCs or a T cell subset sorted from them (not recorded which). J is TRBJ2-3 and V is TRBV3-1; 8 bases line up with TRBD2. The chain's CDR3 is CASSQEGLADTQYF. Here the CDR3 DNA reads TGTGCCAGCAGCCAAGAGGGACTAGCAGATACGCAGTATTTT.